This section outlines one T cell receptor (beta chain) sequence together with its context. This clonotype was counted between two and nine times. The antigen this receptor binds is unknown. No much larger clone is present one base from it, and per-base qualities are unavailable. The data were obtained in a study of T-cell reconstitution after alpha-beta-depleted transplantation in children (dated by TCRdb to 2016 to 2018). Turning to the overall study: The study quantitatively tracked T-cell immune reconstitution after TCRalphabeta/CD19-depleted allogeneic hematopoietic cell transplantation in children using TCR repertoire profiling.

The library came from PCR. This sample was sequenced with an Illumina HiSeq 2500. TCR libraries were prepared with molecular barcoding, using unique molecular identifiers to normalize TCRbeta repertoire quantification. TCRdb redid the processing of the public reads, applying fastp at Q25 and MiXCR, and retained in-frame beta chains. Each CDR3 protein appears once, grouped with its most common genes and DNA. This sample holds about 610,000 distinct CDR3 sequences; 10% were observed only once. About 4% of the sample goes to the ten largest clones. The junction shows trimming of 6 bases on V and 12 bases on J, plus 21 bases between the germline ends. Including the terminal cysteine and phenylalanine, the CDR3 comprises 13 residues. Only the CDR3 DNA stays, 39 bases, in frame from base 1. The CDR1 and CDR2 encoded by the germline V gene are MDHEN and SYDVKM.

Recombination linked TRBV28 to TRBJ2-7; the D region possibly corresponds to TRBD2 (5 bases align). The sample consisted of PBMCs from the stem cell graft donor, taken from the stem cell graft. The TCR was taken from a human donor who donated a stem cell graft to a child with acute myeloid leukemia. The CDR3 protein sequence reads: CASSLPLARPMYF. The DNA sequence is given as TGTGCCAGCAGCCTACCTCTAGCCCGTCCGATGTACTTC.